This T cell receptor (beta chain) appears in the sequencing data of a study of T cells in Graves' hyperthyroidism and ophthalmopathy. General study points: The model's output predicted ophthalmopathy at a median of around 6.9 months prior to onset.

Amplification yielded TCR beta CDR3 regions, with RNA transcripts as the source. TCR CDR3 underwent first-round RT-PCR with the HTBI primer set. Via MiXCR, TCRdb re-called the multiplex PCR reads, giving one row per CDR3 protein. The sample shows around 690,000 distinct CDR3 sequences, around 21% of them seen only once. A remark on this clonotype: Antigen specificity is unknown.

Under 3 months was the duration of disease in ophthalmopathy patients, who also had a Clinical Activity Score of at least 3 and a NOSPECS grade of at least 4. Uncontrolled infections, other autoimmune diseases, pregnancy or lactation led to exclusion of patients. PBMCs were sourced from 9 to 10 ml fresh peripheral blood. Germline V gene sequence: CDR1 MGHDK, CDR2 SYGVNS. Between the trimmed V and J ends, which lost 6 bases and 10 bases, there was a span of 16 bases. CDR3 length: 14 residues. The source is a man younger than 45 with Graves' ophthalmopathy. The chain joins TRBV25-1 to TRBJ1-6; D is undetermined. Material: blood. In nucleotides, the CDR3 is TGTGCCAGCAGCCAGCTTGTCGAAGGCTCACCCCTCCACTTT. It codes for CASSQLVEGSPLHF. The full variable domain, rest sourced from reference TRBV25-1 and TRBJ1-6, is EADIYQTPRYLVIGTGKKITLECSQTMGHDKMYWYQQDPGMELHLIHYSYGVNSTEKGDLSSESTVSRIRTEHFPLTLESARPSHTSQYLCASSQLVEGSPLHFGNGTRLTVT.